Listed below are T cell receptor beta chains from one sample, sequenced in a study of blood T cell repertoires in COVID-19. This table comes from immunoSEQ multiplex PCR, and its TCRdb copy is limited to in-frame clones, with some not included. The sample yields 88,000 or so clones, roughly 91% seen once. The sequencing sample was made of PBMCs or T cells enriched from blood (not recorded which). Receptors were obtained from a woman between 45 and 60 years old with acute COVID-19. Both conserved end residues are part of each CDR3. The D gene is left open where the match is weak. Rows give clone size only sometimes, using once, few, many, or a class for an expanded clone.

TRBJ1-3 TRBD1 few TRBV10-1 CASSAGTGVGNTIYF TGCGCCAGCAGTGCCGGGACAGGGGTCGGAAACACCATATATTTT
TRBJ2-5 TRBD1 NA TRBV2 CASRGTGGQETQYF TGTGCCAGCAGGGGGACAGGAGGACAAGAGACCCAGTACTTC
TRBJ2-2 NA NA TRBV4-3 CASSQGHRDGELFF TGCGCCAGCAGCCAAGGGCATCGTGACGGGGAGCTGTTTTTT
TRBJ2-1 NA NA TRBV19 CASTPEGTWNEQFF TGTGCCTCAACACCGGAGGGAACGTGGAATGAGCAGTTCTTC
TRBJ2-7 TRBD2 NA TRBV6-5 CASITTSGSSYEQYF TGTGCCAGCATTACGACTAGCGGGAGCTCCTACGAGCAGTACTTC
TRBJ2-1 TRBD2 NA TRBV2 CASSEVLAGNYNEQFF TGTGCCAGCAGTGAAGTACTAGCGGGGAACTACAATGAGCAGTTCTTC
TRBJ1-2 NA NA TRBV19 CASSIDRDSNYGYTF TGTGCCAGTAGTATAGACAGGGATAGTAACTATGGCTACACCTTC
TRBJ2-2 NA NA TRBV18 CASSPSGLQPGTGELFF TGTGCCAGCTCACCATCGGGACTCCAGCCGGGCACCGGGGAGCTGTTTTTT
TRBJ2-7 NA NA TRBV5-1 CASSFPPGEQYF TGCGCCAGCAGCTTCCCACCGGGGGAGCAGTACTTC
TRBJ1-2 TRBD1 NA TRBV7-6 CASSPGQLGYTF TGTGCCAGCAGCCCGGGACAGCTCGGCTACACCTTC
TRBJ2-1 NA NA TRBV5-4 CASSRRGEHEQFF TGTGCCAGCAGCAGACGGGGTGAGCATGAGCAGTTCTTC
TRBJ2-7 TRBD2 NA TRBV6-5 CASNRFGLAGNEQYF TGTGCCAGCAATCGCTTCGGACTAGCAGGCAACGAGCAGTACTTC
TRBJ1-5 NA NA TRBV7-2 CASSLDRGLHQPQHF TGTGCCAGCAGCTTAGATAGGGGACTCCATCAGCCCCAGCATTTT
TRBJ2-2 NA NA TRBV7-9 CASSRDSLGELFF TGTGCCAGCAGCCGCGACAGTTTGGGGGAGCTGTTTTTT
TRBJ1-3 TRBD1 NA TRBV6-5 CASRAGGSGNTIYF TGTGCCAGCAGAGCAGGGGGCTCTGGAAACACCATATATTTT
TRBJ1-4 NA NA TRBV4-3 CASSHVNGGLLEKLFF TGCGCCAGCAGCCACGTTAACGGGGGGTTGTTGGAAAAACTGTTTTTT
TRBJ2-7 NA NA TRBV27 CASSLRAGPGEQYF TGTGCCAGCAGTTTAAGGGCAGGGCCAGGAGAGCAGTACTTC
TRBJ2-2 TRBD1 NA TRBV18 CASSPRQGNTGELFF TGTGCCAGCTCACCAAGACAGGGGAACACCGGGGAGCTGTTTTTT